This is a list of T cell receptor beta chains from one sample in a study of blood T cell repertoires in COVID-19. Assay used: immunoSEQ multiplex PCR; TCRdb lists only in-frame clones, some missing. The repertoire holds 250,000 to 300,000 clones, with 70% to 80% as singletons. Input material: peripheral blood. The receptors were gathered from a woman over 75 with acute or convalescent COVID-19. Each CDR3 is given with its conserved first and last residue. The D gene is left open where the match is weak. Some rows mark clone size as missing; the rest say once, few, many or name a class of expanded clone.

size: .; J: TRBJ2-3; D: TRBD2; V: TRBV6-6; CDR3: CASSPGLGADTQYF; DNA: TGTGCCAGCAGCCCGGGACTAGGTGCAGATACGCAGTATTTT
size: .; J: TRBJ2-1; D: .; V: TRBV6-6; CDR3: CASSYSGSGVYNEQFF; DNA: TGTGCCAGCAGTTACTCGGGTAGCGGAGTCTACAATGAGCAGTTCTTC
size: .; J: TRBJ2-3; D: TRBD2; V: TRBV9; CDR3: CASSVISGGPDTQYF; DNA: TGTGCCAGCAGCGTAATAAGCGGGGGCCCAGATACGCAGTATTTT
size: once; J: TRBJ2-2; D: TRBD1; V: TRBV5-1; CDR3: CASSQVTGFDTGELFF; DNA: TGCGCCAGCAGCCAGGTGACAGGGTTTGACACCGGGGAGCTGTTTTTT
size: .; J: TRBJ1-2; D: .; V: TRBV3-1/TRBV3-2; CDR3: CASSQLLGRAYGYTF; DNA: TGTGCCAGCAGTCAACTTCTAGGGAGGGCCTATGGCTACACCTTC
size: few; J: TRBJ2-5; D: .; V: TRBV7-9; CDR3: CASSPLPGETQYF; DNA: TGTGCCAGCAGCCCACTCCCCGGAGAGACCCAGTACTTC
size: .; J: TRBJ2-2; D: .; V: TRBV10-3; CDR3: CAISAPSGDVATGELFF; DNA: TGTGCCATCAGCGCCCCCTCGGGGGATGTCGCCACCGGGGAGCTGTTTTTT
size: .; J: TRBJ2-3; D: TRBD2; V: TRBV2; CDR3: CASSGLAGATNTDTQYF; DNA: TGTGCCAGCAGCGGACTAGCGGGAGCGACCAACACAGATACGCAGTATTTT
size: .; J: TRBJ2-7; D: .; V: TRBV5-1; CDR3: CASSLMAGAGPREQYF; DNA: TGCGCCAGCAGCTTGATGGCGGGGGCAGGGCCCCGCGAGCAGTACTTC
size: few; J: TRBJ1-2; D: .; V: TRBV2; CDR3: CASSGGRGLVSYTF; DNA: TGTGCCAGCAGTGGCGGCAGGGGATTAGTGAGCTACACCTTC
size: .; J: TRBJ1-4; D: .; V: TRBV5-4; CDR3: CASSLGQEEKLFF; DNA: TGTGCCAGCAGCTTGGGACAGGAGGAAAAACTGTTTTTT
size: .; J: TRBJ1-1; D: .; V: TRBV11-2; CDR3: CASSLDLSGFTEAFF; DNA: TGTGCCAGCAGCTTAGATCTTTCCGGTTTCACTGAAGCTTTCTTT
size: .; J: TRBJ2-7; D: TRBD1; V: TRBV5-1; CDR3: CASTVSPGQGFEQYF; DNA: TGCGCCAGCACCGTCTCTCCGGGACAGGGTTTCGAGCAGTACTTC
size: .; J: TRBJ2-5; D: .; V: TRBV5-4; CDR3: CASSPSGGRSRETQYF; DNA: TGTGCCAGCAGCCCCTCGGGGGGCCGGAGCCGGGAGACCCAGTACTTC
size: .; J: TRBJ1-3; D: TRBD1; V: TRBV16; CDR3: CASSQQQGAAGNTIYF; DNA: TGTGCCAGCAGCCAACAACAGGGGGCCGCTGGAAACACCATATATTTT
size: once; J: TRBJ2-1; D: .; V: TRBV30; CDR3: CAWSVGSGVYNEQFF; DNA: TGTGCCTGGAGTGTAGGTAGCGGCGTCTACAATGAGCAGTTCTTC
size: .; J: TRBJ2-5; D: TRBD1; V: TRBV3-1/TRBV3-2; CDR3: CASSPGTAQETQYF; DNA: TGTGCCAGCAGCCCTGGGACAGCACAAGAGACCCAGTACTTC
size: few; J: TRBJ2-3; D: .; V: TRBV6-1; CDR3: CASALASSTDTQYF; DNA: TGTGCCAGTGCCCTAGCGAGTAGCACAGATACGCAGTATTTT
size: many; J: TRBJ1-1; D: .; V: TRBV12-3/TRBV12-4; CDR3: CASSRRGKEAFF; DNA: TGTGCCAGCAGCCGCCGTGGCAAAGAAGCTTTCTTT
size: few; J: TRBJ2-7; D: .; V: TRBV18; CDR3: CASSPGRQVSSYEQYF; DNA: TGTGCCAGCTCACCCGGGCGACAGGTTAGCTCCTACGAGCAGTACTTC
size: .; J: TRBJ2-1; D: TRBD2; V: TRBV11-2; CDR3: CASSLDWVGGSHEQFF; DNA: TGTGCCAGCAGCTTAGATTGGGTAGGCGGGAGCCATGAGCAGTTCTTC
size: .; J: TRBJ2-2; D: .; V: TRBV6-1; CDR3: CASSDNPSTSSGELFF; DNA: TGTGCCAGCAGTGACAATCCTTCGACTAGTTCCGGGGAGCTGTTTTTT
size: few; J: TRBJ2-7; D: TRBD1; V: TRBV5-6; CDR3: CASSLPGTGPYEQYF; DNA: TGTGCCAGCAGCTTGCCCGGGACAGGGCCCTACGAGCAGTACTTC
size: few; J: TRBJ2-7; D: TRBD2; V: TRBV5-1; CDR3: CASSLKGGGLYEQYF; DNA: TGCGCCAGCAGCCTAAAGGGTGGGGGACTATACGAGCAGTACTTC
size: few; J: TRBJ1-6; D: TRBD1; V: TRBV3-1/TRBV3-2; CDR3: CASSMTGVNSPLHF; DNA: TGTGCCAGCAGCATGACAGGGGTCAATTCACCCCTCCACTTT
size: .; J: TRBJ2-3; D: TRBD2; V: TRBV11-2; CDR3: CASRVAGGPDTQYF; DNA: TGTGCCAGCAGGGTAGCGGGAGGCCCAGATACGCAGTATTTT
size: few; J: TRBJ1-5; D: TRBD1; V: TRBV19; CDR3: CASSIRQGDQPQHF; DNA: TGTGCCAGTAGTATACGACAGGGGGATCAGCCCCAGCATTTT
size: .; J: TRBJ1-1; D: TRBD1; V: TRBV6-6; CDR3: CASSYSGGGPNTEAFF; DNA: TGTGCCAGCAGTTACTCAGGAGGGGGCCCGAACACTGAAGCTTTCTTT
size: .; J: TRBJ2-3; D: TRBD2; V: TRBV9; CDR3: CASSEGLGSLARGTQYF; DNA: TGTGCCAGCAGCGAGGGACTAGGTTCCCTAGCCCGCGGTACGCAGTATTTT